Each of the 2 T cell receptor beta chains below was sequenced from the same sample in a study of OX40 agonist ivuxolimab in advanced cancers. Generated by immunoSEQ multiplex PCR, the TCRdb table keeps only in-frame clones and is missing some. The repertoire consists of under 100,000 clones, with over 80% occurring once and the leading ten covering approximately 0.79%. The sequences come from CD4+ or CD8+ T cells sorted from blood, collected in a trial of the OX40 agonist ivuxolimab. These receptors were collected from an adult with an advanced solid tumor such as melanoma, head and neck, liver or kidney cancer.

The chain is built from TRBV19 and TRBJ1-5; 8 nucleotides agree with TRBD1. The J segment lost 7 bases and the V segment lost 7 bases, leaving 15 bases of the junction unmatched. Germline-derived CDR1 and CDR2 are LNHDA and SQIVND (reference sequence). The CDR3 spans 16 residues. CDR3 protein: CASNTGGGAIGQPQHF. CDR3 coding DNA: TGTGCCAGTAATACAGGGGGAGGGGCGATCGGGCAGCCCCAGCATTTT.

The V gene is TRBV15, the J gene TRBJ2-1, with D unclear. The germline gives CDR1 LNHNV, CDR2 YYDKDF (reference sequence). The CDR3 spans 14 residues. Trimming pared 0 bases from V and 0 bases from J, leaving 3 bases between. The CDR3 DNA sequence: TGTGCCACCAGCAGAGAAAACTCCTACAATGAGCAGTTCTTC. This codes for CATSRENSYNEQFF.